This TCR beta chain was found in a study of T cells in Graves' hyperthyroidism and ophthalmopathy. For the study at large: Blood was drawn when the patient was first diagnosed and still untreated.

This clonotype was picked up many times. No antigen is known for it. The study's findings and limits: Most clonotypes that expanded in the thyroid above 0.001 also showed up in blood.

Diagnostic assessment was based on clinical symptoms, serum thyroxine and TRAb, thyroid ultrasound and orbital computed tomography. PBMCs were collected from an approximately 9 ml volume of fresh peripheral blood. Between the trimmed V and J ends, which lost 3 bases and 7 bases, there was a span of 5 bases. CDR1 is LGHDT, CDR2 YNNKEL, per germline (reference sequence). The CDR3 runs 11 residues. Regions amplified from RNA transcripts were the TCR beta CDR3 regions. HTBI primers were employed in a first-round RT-PCR of the TCR CDR3. TCRdb ran MiXCR on the multiplex PCR reads and lists one entry per CDR3 protein. The sample lists some 300,000 distinct CDR3 sequences, approximately 18% occurring once.

Sequenced sample: blood. The source is a man between 45 and 60 years old with Graves' ophthalmopathy. The V call is TRBV3-1, the J call TRBJ2-3; no clear D. The CDR3 DNA is TGTGCCAGCAGCCAGGCGTATACGCAGTATTTT. Its protein is CASSQAYTQYF.